Listed below are T cell receptor beta chains from one sample, sequenced in a study of regulatory T cells in long-lasting Graves disease. TCRdb used MiXCR to reprocess the multiplex PCR reads, holding one entry per CDR3 protein. The data show about 560,000 distinct CDR3 sequences, more than 15% seen once. This sample also belongs to another study, concerning T cells in Graves' hyperthyroidism and ophthalmopathy.

Sequenced material: peripheral blood mononuclear cells (PBMCs), taken at new diagnosis, from a patient treated with antithyroid drugs. These receptors all come from a man aged 18 to 29 with Graves disease. Each CDR3 is given with its conserved first and last residue. A D gene is named only where the DNA matches it firmly. Size tells how often a clone was seen (once, few, many) or the class of an expanded clone, and some rows leave it out.

14	TRBV3-1	TRBJ2-1	NA	few	TGTGCCAGCGCGCTAGGGCTAACCTACAATGAGCAGTTCTTC	CASALGLTYNEQFF
16	TRBV4-1	TRBJ2-7	TRBD1	NA	TGCGCCAGCAGCCAAGAATCCGGGACAGGAAGCTACGAGCAGTACTTC	CASSQESGTGSYEQYF
13	TRBV5-1	TRBJ2-7	NA	many	TGCGCCAGCAGCTTGGATACACTCTACGAGCAGTACTTC	CASSLDTLYEQYF
16	TRBV7-2	TRBJ2-7	NA	many	TGTGCCAGCAGCCTGTCTCACAGGGCACAGCTCTACGAGCAGTACTTC	CASSLSHRAQLYEQYF
16	TRBV12-3/TRBV12-4	TRBJ1-6	TRBD1	many	TGTGCCAGCAGTTCCGGACAGGGGGTTGGTAATTCACCCCTCCACTTT	CASSSGQGVGNSPLHF
15	TRBV6-1	TRBJ2-1	NA	many	TGTGCCAGCAGTGAAGCGCTCGGCAGGGTCGGTGAGCAGTTCTTC	CASSEALGRVGEQFF
13	TRBV30	TRBJ1-1	NA	few	TGTGCCTGGAGTGTAGGCGGGGTCGCGGAAGCTTTCTTT	CAWSVGGVAEAFF
15	TRBV6-1	TRBJ1-1	NA	NA	TGTGCCAGCAGTCCACCGGGCCCCAGGAACACTGAAGCTTTCTTT	CASSPPGPRNTEAFF
15	TRBV2	TRBJ2-7	TRBD1	many	TGTGCCAGCAGTGGGAGGGACAGGGATACCTACGAGCAGTACTTC	CASSGRDRDTYEQYF
14	TRBV19	TRBJ2-7	NA	many	TGTGCCAGTAGTATTAGCGCGGGACACTACGAGCAGTACTTC	CASSISAGHYEQYF
15	TRBV28	TRBJ2-7	TRBD1	many	TGTGCCAGCAGCCCCGGGACAGTCACCCTTTACGAGCAGTACTTC	CASSPGTVTLYEQYF
13	TRBV5-8	TRBJ1-4	NA	NA	TGTGCCAGCAGCTTGGTGGGAGCCGAAAAACTGTTTTTT	CASSLVGAEKLFF
16	TRBV11-2	TRBJ2-5	NA	many	TGTGCCAGCAGCACCTACCTTTCGCCGTCCCAAGAGACCCAGTACTTC	CASSTYLSPSQETQYF
12	TRBV2	TRBJ2-1	NA	many	TGTGCCAGCAGCCAAGGGGTCTCTCAGCAGTTCTTC	CASSQGVSQQFF
17	TRBV2	TRBJ2-1	TRBD2	many	TGTGCCAGCAGCTCACCTTCTAGCGGGCTTTCCTACAATGAGCAGTTCTTC	CASSSPSSGLSYNEQFF
16	TRBV5-1	TRBJ1-4	NA	NA	TGCGCCAGCAGCCTCTGGATGGCCAGGGAAGTGGGAAAACTGTTTTTT	CASSLWMAREVGKLFF
15	TRBV3-1	TRBJ2-3	NA	many	TGTGCCAGCAGCCAAGAAATCCAGCAGACAGATACGCAGTATTTT	CASSQEIQQTDTQYF
14	TRBV28	TRBJ2-7	TRBD2	many	TGTGCCAGCACCTTTAGCGGGAGCTCCTACGAGCAGTACTTC	CASTFSGSSYEQYF
15	TRBV7-8	TRBJ1-1	NA	many	TGTGCCAGCACCCTATCCTCGGGGGGCGGCACTGAAGCTTTCTTT	CASTLSSGGGTEAFF
12	TRBV12-3/TRBV12-4	TRBJ2-1	NA	many	TGTGCCAGCAGTGCCACCGGGACGGAGCAGTTCTTC	CASSATGTEQFF
15	TRBV27	TRBJ2-4	NA	NA	TGTGCCAGCAGTCCTGGGTCCCACCCGCGGAACATTCAGTACTTC	CASSPGSHPRNIQYF
13	TRBV2	TRBJ1-1	NA	many	TGTGCCAGCAGTGGGAGTCGGAACACTGAAGCTTTCTTT	CASSGSRNTEAFF
18	TRBV5-1	TRBJ2-3	NA	few	TGCGCCAGCAGCCCACAGGGTACCCAGCGACGTCAAGCAGATACGCAGTATTTT	CASSPQGTQRRQADTQYF
17	TRBV6-1	TRBJ1-5	NA	NA	TGTGCCAGTTTAATCACCCCCGACGGATATAGCAATCAGCCCCAGCATTTT	CASLITPDGYSNQPQHF
13	TRBV14	TRBJ1-3	NA	few	TGTGCCAGCAGCCAAGATCTAGGAAACACCATATATTTT	CASSQDLGNTIYF
14	TRBV7-9	TRBJ2-7	NA	many	TGTGCCAGCAGCTTAGCGCACAGAATCTACGAGCAGTACTTC	CASSLAHRIYEQYF
15	TRBV9	TRBJ2-3	NA	many	TGTGCCAGCAGCGTAGGCGGGACCAACACAGATACGCAGTATTTT	CASSVGGTNTDTQYF
16	TRBV3-1	TRBJ2-7	TRBD2	NA	TGTGCCAGCAGCCGAAAAAGGACTAGCGGGAGTAACGAGCAGTACTTC	CASSRKRTSGSNEQYF
12	TRBV3-1	TRBJ1-6	NA	few	TGTGCCAGCAGCCAGGGGCGTTCACCCCTCCACTTT	CASSQGRSPLHF
14	TRBV4-1	TRBJ2-7	NA	few	TGCGCCAGCAGCCACCGGGCGATTAACTACGAGCAGTACTTC	CASSHRAINYEQYF
16	TRBV6-2/TRBV6-3	TRBJ2-2	NA	many	TGTGCCAGCAGTTACTCGTCCAGGCGTAACACCGGGGAGCTGTTTTTT	CASSYSSRRNTGELFF
14	TRBV12-3/TRBV12-4	TRBJ2-1	TRBD1	many	TGTGCCAGCAGTCCGGGACAGGGTTTCAATGAGCAGTTCTTC	CASSPGQGFNEQFF
14	TRBV5-1	TRBJ2-7	NA	many	TGCGCCAGCAGCTTTGACACCCCGACCAACGAGCAGTACTTC	CASSFDTPTNEQYF
12	TRBV30	TRBJ2-1	TRBD2	many	TGTGCCTGGAGTGGGGGGGGCAATGAGCAGTTCTTC	CAWSGGGNEQFF
14	TRBV30	TRBJ2-1	TRBD2	few	TGTGCCTGGAGTATAGGGTCTAGCGGGAGTGAGCAGTTCTTC	CAWSIGSSGSEQFF
14	TRBV30	TRBJ2-2	NA	many	TGTGCCTGGAGCCGCGGGGCGGTCACCGGGGAGCTGTTTTTT	CAWSRGAVTGELFF
14	TRBV11-1	TRBJ2-1	NA	few	TGTGCCAGCAGCCCCCGGACAGATTACAATGAGCAGTTCTTC	CASSPRTDYNEQFF
14	TRBV12-3/TRBV12-4	TRBJ2-2	TRBD2	many	TGTGCCAGCCTGACTAGCGCGAACACCGGGGAGCTGTTTTTT	CASLTSANTGELFF
12	TRBV2	TRBJ1-1	NA	few	TGTGCCGCCGGGACGCGGGACACTGAAGCTTTCTTT	CAAGTRDTEAFF
18	TRBV7-3	TRBJ1-1	TRBD1	few	TGTGCCAGCAGCTCTCGACAGGGGGTCCTCTTTGGGGTAACTGAAGCTTTCTTT	CASSSRQGVLFGVTEAFF